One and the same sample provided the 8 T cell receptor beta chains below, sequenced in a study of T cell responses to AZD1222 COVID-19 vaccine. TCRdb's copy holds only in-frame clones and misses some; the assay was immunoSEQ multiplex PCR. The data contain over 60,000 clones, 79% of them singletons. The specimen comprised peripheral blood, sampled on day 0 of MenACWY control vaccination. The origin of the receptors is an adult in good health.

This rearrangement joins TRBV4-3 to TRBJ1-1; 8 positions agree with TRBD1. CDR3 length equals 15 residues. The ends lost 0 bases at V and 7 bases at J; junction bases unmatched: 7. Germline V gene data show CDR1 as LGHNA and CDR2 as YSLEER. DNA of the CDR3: TGCGCCAGCAGCCAAGAGTTACAGGGGGTAGATGAAGCTTTCTTT. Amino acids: CASSQELQGVDEAFF.

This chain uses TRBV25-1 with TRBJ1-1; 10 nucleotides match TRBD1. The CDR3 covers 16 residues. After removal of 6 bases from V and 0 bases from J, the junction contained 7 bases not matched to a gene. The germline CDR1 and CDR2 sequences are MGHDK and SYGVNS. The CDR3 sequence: CASSGTGVGVNTEAFF. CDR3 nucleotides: TGTGCCAGCAGCGGGACAGGGGTCGGGGTGAACACTGAAGCTTTCTTT.

CDR3 sequence (DNA): TGCGCCAGCAGCTGGGGTCTGAACACTGAAGCTTTCTTT. It encodes CASSWGLNTEAFF. V gene TRBV5-1 combines with J gene TRBJ1-1; no definite D call. The CDR3 length is 13 residues. The germline V gene has CDR1 SGHRS and CDR2 YFSETQ. V was shortened by 3 bases and J by 0 bases, with 6 bases between the two germline ends.

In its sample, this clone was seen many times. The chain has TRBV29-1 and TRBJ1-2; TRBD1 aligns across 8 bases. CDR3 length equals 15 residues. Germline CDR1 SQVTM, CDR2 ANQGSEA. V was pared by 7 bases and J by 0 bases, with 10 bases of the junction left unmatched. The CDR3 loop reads CSAVTGAGANYGYTF. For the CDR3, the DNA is TGCAGCGCTGTGACAGGGGCCGGGGCTAACTATGGCTACACCTTC.

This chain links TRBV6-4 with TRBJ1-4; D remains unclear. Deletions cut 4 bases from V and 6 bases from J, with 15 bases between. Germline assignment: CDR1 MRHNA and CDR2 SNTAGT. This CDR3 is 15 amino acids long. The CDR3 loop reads CASSVYNPRYEKLFF. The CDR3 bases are TGTGCCAGCAGTGTATACAACCCGAGGTATGAAAAACTGTTTTTT.

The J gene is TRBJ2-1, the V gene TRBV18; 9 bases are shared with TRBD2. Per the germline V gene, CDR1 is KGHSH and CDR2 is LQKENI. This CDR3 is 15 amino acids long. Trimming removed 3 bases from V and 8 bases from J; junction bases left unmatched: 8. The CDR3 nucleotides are TGTGCCAGCTCACCGATAGCGGGAGTTATAGATGAGCAGTTCTTC. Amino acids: CASSPIAGVIDEQFF.

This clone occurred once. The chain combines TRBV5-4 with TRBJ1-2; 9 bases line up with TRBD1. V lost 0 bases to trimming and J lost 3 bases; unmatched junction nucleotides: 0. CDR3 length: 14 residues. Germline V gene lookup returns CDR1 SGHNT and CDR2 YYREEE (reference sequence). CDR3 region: CASSLGDRDYGYTF. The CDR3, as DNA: TGTGCCAGCAGCTTGGGGGACAGGGACTATGGCTACACCTTC.

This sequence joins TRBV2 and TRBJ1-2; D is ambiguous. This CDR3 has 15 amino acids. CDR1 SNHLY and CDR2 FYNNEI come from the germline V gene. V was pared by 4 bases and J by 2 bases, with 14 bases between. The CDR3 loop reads CASSGAATTNYGYTF. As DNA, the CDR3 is TGTGCCAGCAGTGGAGCGGCGACTACAAACTATGGCTACACCTTC.